One sample yielded the 27 T cell receptor beta chains listed below, sequenced in a study of radiotherapy plus CTLA-4 blockade in lung cancer. Produced via immunoSEQ multiplex PCR; TCRdb's table is partial and in-frame only. The sample has 60,000 to 70,000 clones; about four fifths are singletons. The sequences come from peripheral blood, collected from a patient treated with radiotherapy plus ipilimumab. These receptors were collected from a human donor with non-small cell lung cancer who had a partial response to radiotherapy plus ipilimumab.

This clone was recorded once. This rearrangement joins TRBV9 to TRBJ2-5; 14 bases match TRBD2. Germline CDR1 reads SGDLS; CDR2 reads YYNGEE. This CDR3 is built from 18 residues. After removal of 4 bases from V and 4 bases from J, the junction contained 12 bases not matched to a gene. The CDR3: CASSSNPGLAGVGETQYF. For the CDR3, the DNA is TGTGCCAGCAGCTCAAACCCGGGACTAGCGGGAGTCGGAGAGACCCAGTACTTC.

The chain joins TRBV19 to TRBJ1-5; D gene unclear. CDR3 length: 16 amino acids. Trimming cost V 2 bases and J 7 bases, with 18 bases left between them. Germline CDR1 reads LNHDA; CDR2 reads SQIVND (reference sequence). CDR3 sequence (DNA): TGTGCCAGTAGTATACCCTTGGAAGGGAGAAAGCAGCCCCAGCATTTT. Protein: CASSIPLEGRKQPQHF. Together with reference TRBV19 and TRBJ1-5, the CDR3 gives the full variable domain: DGGITQSPKYLFRKEGQNVTLSCEQNLNHDAMYWYRQDPGQGLRLIYYSQIVNDFQKGDIAEGYSVSREKKESFPLTVTSAQKNPTAFYLCASSIPLEGRKQPQHFGDGTRLSIL.

The chain has TRBV6-5 and TRBJ2-7, with 7 positions matching TRBD2. The CDR3 is 13 residues long. Germline V lookup: CDR1 MNHEY, CDR2 SVGAGI. The V and J ends lost 7 bases and 3 bases, in that order; junction bases with no gene match: 6. CDR3 amino acids: CASKGSGHYEQYF. DNA for the CDR3: TGTGCCAGCAAGGGTAGCGGGCACTACGAGCAGTACTTC.

This chain connects TRBV5-1 to TRBJ2-2; D gene unclear. The CDR3 is 15 amino acids. V was shortened by 3 bases and J by 2 bases, with 11 bases between the two germline ends. Looked up from germline, CDR1 is SGHRS and CDR2 is YFSETQ. The CDR3 spells CASSWSGFNTGELFF. The DNA of the CDR3 is TGCGCCAGCAGCTGGTCCGGGTTTAACACCGGGGAGCTGTTTTTT. Combining the CDR3 with reference TRBV5-1 and TRBJ2-2 gives the whole variable domain KAGVTQTPRYLIKTRGQQVTLSCSPISGHRSVSWYQQTPGQGLQFLFEYFSETQRNKGNFPGRFSGRQFSNSRSEMNVSTLELGDSALYLCASSWSGFNTGELFFGEGSRLTVL.

V usage is TRBV28 and J usage is TRBJ2-3, with D possibly matching TRBD1 (6 bases). The CDR3 loop spans 16 amino acids. CDR1 and CDR2 (germline): MDHEN, SYDVKM. Trimming removed 4 bases at V and 3 bases at J, with 17 bases between. CDR3 DNA: TGTGCCAGCAGTTCCCCCGGACAGTTTCCAACAGATACGCAGTATTTT. This translates into CASSSPGQFPTDTQYF.

The chain recombines TRBV7-3 with TRBJ2-3; maybe TRBD2 (5 bases). Germline CDR1 reads SGHTA; CDR2 reads FQGTGA. CDR3 size: 14 residues. The V and J ends lost 3 bases and 4 bases respectively, with 11 bases between them. DNA for the CDR3: TGTGCCAGCAGCTTGGCGGGTCCCCCAGATACGCAGTATTTT. It yields the protein CASSLAGPPDTQYF.

The CDR3 spells CAISDLMRGYNEQFF. The CDR3 bases are TGTGCCATCAGTGACCTCATGAGGGGGTACAATGAGCAGTTCTTC. The chain joins TRBV10-3 to TRBJ2-1; D possibly corresponds to TRBD1 (6 bases). The germline V gene has CDR1 ENHRY and CDR2 SYGVKD. There are 15 residues in the CDR3. V shed 3 bases and J shed 4 bases, with 13 bases lying between them.

The rearrangement joins TRBV5-1 to TRBJ2-1; TRBD1 matches at 9 bases. The ends lost 8 bases at V and 8 bases at J; junction bases unmatched: 14. From germline, CDR1 is SGHRS and CDR2 YFSETQ. This CDR3 comprises 15 residues. The CDR3 region is CARGPPGTGLDEQFF. The CDR3 bases are TGCGCCAGAGGCCCCCCCGGGACAGGGTTAGATGAGCAGTTCTTC.

Only a few counts were recorded for this clone. The rearrangement uses TRBV4-1 and TRBJ2-2, with 9 bases aligning to TRBD2. Trimming removed 4 bases from V and 5 bases from J; junction bases left unmatched: 5. CDR3 length equals 15 residues. Per the germline V gene, CDR1 is MGHRA and CDR2 is YSYEKL. CDR3 protein: CASSPGLALTGELFF. The CDR3 nucleotides read TGCGCCAGCAGCCCGGGACTAGCCCTAACCGGGGAGCTGTTTTTT.

The rearrangement links TRBV2 to TRBJ2-3; 10 bases are shared with TRBD2. V lost 4 bases, J lost 8 bases, and 9 bases stayed unmatched. Looked up from germline, CDR1 is SNHLY and CDR2 is FYNNEI. The CDR3 has 15 residues. CDR3 residues: CASSVASGRGGTQYF. The CDR3 DNA follows: TGTGCCAGCAGTGTTGCTAGCGGGAGAGGGGGTACGCAGTATTTT. Together with reference TRBV2 and TRBJ2-3, the CDR3 gives the full variable domain: EPEVTQTPSHQVTQMGQEVILRCVPISNHLYFYWYRQILGQKVEFLVSFYNNEISEKSEIFDDQFSVERPDGSNFTLKIRSTKLEDSAMYFCASSVASGRGGTQYFGPGTRLTVL.

The V gene is TRBV7-9, the J gene TRBJ2-1, with 8 bases fitting TRBD2. The length of the CDR3 is 15 residues. J lost 7 bases, V lost 6 bases, and 11 bases had no gene match. The germline gives CDR1 SEHNR, CDR2 FQNEAQ (reference sequence). CDR3 protein: CASSSHGLALNEQFF. CDR3 nucleotides: TGTGCCAGCAGTTCCCACGGACTAGCCCTAAATGAGCAGTTCTTC.

This chain joins TRBV7-8 and TRBJ2-5; the match to TRBD2 covers 9 bases. Germline V gene lookup returns CDR1 SGHVS and CDR2 FQNEAQ. V was clipped by 5 bases and J by 1 base; unmatched bases: 8. The length of the CDR3 is 16 residues. Here the CDR3 reads CASSRNAGGIQETQYF. In nucleotides, the CDR3 is TGTGCCAGCAGCCGAAACGCGGGAGGGATCCAAGAGACCCAGTACTTC.

The rearrangement uses TRBV7-9 and TRBJ1-1; D might be TRBD1 (6 bases). V was trimmed by 5 bases and J by 7 bases, leaving 14 bases between them. This CDR3 spans 13 amino acids. Per the germline V gene, CDR1 is SEHNR and CDR2 is FQNEAQ (reference sequence). DNA for the CDR3: TGTGCCAGCAGCACAGGGAAGGGTGGTGAAGCTTTCTTT. This encodes CASSTGKGGEAFF.

The gene calls are TRBV27 and TRBJ2-7; 10 nucleotides match TRBD2. J was trimmed by 0 bases and V by 6 bases; bases with no gene match: 5. Germline lookup yields CDR1 MNHEY and CDR2 SMNVEV (reference sequence). The CDR3 length is 15 residues. The CDR3 loop is CASSRQREGSYEQYF. The CDR3 region has the DNA TGTGCCAGCAGCCGTCAGCGGGAGGGCTCCTACGAGCAGTACTTC.

This chain connects TRBV28 to TRBJ2-7; 9 bases align to TRBD2. CDR1 and CDR2 from the germline V gene are MDHEN and SYDVKM. The CDR3 sequence is 14 residues long. J was trimmed by 1 base and V by 6 bases; bases with no gene match: 4. CDR3 in DNA: TGTGCCAGCAGCTATAGCGGGGGATCCTACGAGCAGTACTTC. Its protein is CASSYSGGSYEQYF.

The chain recombines TRBV28 with TRBJ2-5, with 8 bases fitting TRBD2. The CDR3 is 16 amino acids. V shed 5 bases, J shed 0 bases, and the junction held 8 bases outside the gene matches. CDR1 is MDHEN and CDR2 is SYDVKM in the germline V gene. CDR3 region: CASSPLLAGNQETQYF. CDR3 nucleotides: TGTGCCAGCAGTCCCCTATTAGCGGGGAACCAAGAGACCCAGTACTTC.

This chain connects TRBV2 to TRBJ2-7; 7 bases match TRBD2. CDR3 length equals 14 residues. The V gene end was trimmed by 8 bases and the J gene end by 0 bases; junction bases not matched to a gene: 7. CDR1 SNHLY and CDR2 FYNNEI come from the germline V gene. The CDR3 loop is CASGTTLSSYEQYF. The DNA of the CDR3 is TGTGCCAGCGGGACTACTCTTAGCTCCTACGAGCAGTACTTC. Supplemented by reference TRBV2 and TRBJ2-7, the full variable domain reads EPEVTQTPSHQVTQMGQEVILRCVPISNHLYFYWYRQILGQKVEFLVSFYNNEISEKSEIFDDQFSVERPDGSNFTLKIRSTKLEDSAMYFCASGTTLSSYEQYFGPGTRLTVT.

The chain recombines TRBV5-1 with TRBJ2-5, with D unclear. CDR3 length: 14 amino acids. Germline V gene lookup returns CDR1 SGHRS and CDR2 YFSETQ. Trimming removed 0 bases from V and 4 bases from J, with 10 bases in between. The CDR3 region has the DNA TGCGCCAGCAGCTTGGAACCCCTCGGAGAGACCCAGTACTTC. Protein: CASSLEPLGETQYF.

This clone has just a few counts. The V and J genes are TRBV28 and TRBJ2-7, with 8 bases identical to TRBD2. V lost 3 bases, J lost 3 bases, and 4 bases stayed unmatched. Germline lookup yields CDR1 MDHEN and CDR2 SYDVKM. The CDR3 has 14 residues. The CDR3 coding sequence is TGTGCCAGCAGTTTGGCGGGGGGCATCTACGAGCAGTACTTC. Amino acid sequence: CASSLAGGIYEQYF.

V is TRBV7-9 and J is TRBJ2-3; 9 positions match TRBD2. V lost 5 bases and J lost 5; bases outside the gene matches: 8. Germline assignment: CDR1 SEHNR and CDR2 FQNEAQ (reference sequence). The CDR3 contains 15 residues. Here the CDR3 DNA reads TGTGCCAGCAGCCCGGGAGGAGCGGGAGGAGATACGCAGTATTTT. This sequence encodes CASSPGGAGGDTQYF.

The rearrangement uses TRBV9 and TRBJ1-2; TRBD1 agrees at 10 bases. Trimming took 3 bases from V and 7 from J; bases not matched to a gene: 6. The germline V gene encodes CDR1 SGDLS and CDR2 YYNGEE. The CDR3 covers 14 residues. For the CDR3, the DNA is TGTGCCAGCAGCGAGGACAGGGGGTTGGGTGGCTACACCTTC. It yields the protein CASSEDRGLGGYTF.

The gene calls are TRBV6-5 and TRBJ2-7; D possibly corresponds to TRBD1 (6 bases). V lost 0 bases, J lost 4 bases, and 13 bases lay in between. CDR1 is MNHEY and CDR2 is SVGAGI in the germline V gene. The CDR3 runs to 15 residues. This CDR3 is CASSYSSGAGYEQYF. CDR3 in DNA: TGTGCCAGCAGTTACTCGTCAGGGGCAGGGTACGAGCAGTACTTC.

This sequence joins TRBV11-3 and TRBJ2-3; TRBD2 aligns across 9 bases. This CDR3 is built from 16 residues. In germline, CDR1 is SGHNT, CDR2 YENEEA. V lost 5 bases, J lost 4 bases, and 10 bases stayed unmatched. For the CDR3, the DNA is TGTGCCAGCAGCCTGCTGGCGGGAGGGGTCGCAGATACGCAGTATTTT. Translation gives CASSLLAGGVADTQYF. Filled out from reference TRBV11-3 and TRBJ2-3, the complete variable domain reads EAGVVQSPRYKIIEKKQPVAFWCNPISGHNTLYWYLQNLGQGPELLIRYENEEAVDDSQLPKDRFSAERLKGVDSTLKIQPAELGDSAVYLCASSLLAGGVADTQYFGPGTRLTVL.

The rearrangement joins TRBV9 to TRBJ2-3, with a possible D match to TRBD2 (5 bases). This CDR3 contains 14 residues. V lost 0 bases to trimming and J lost 1 base, with 6 bases between them. Germline loops: CDR1 SGDLS, CDR2 YYNGEE. The CDR3 protein is CASSVDSGTDTQYF. The CDR3 nucleotides are TGTGCCAGCAGCGTAGATAGCGGCACAGATACGCAGTATTTT.

The rearrangement joins TRBV28 to TRBJ1-5; D may be TRBD1 (6 bases). V was pared by 2 bases and J by 5 bases, with 13 bases between. The CDR3 covers 15 residues. CDR1 is MDHEN and CDR2 is SYDVKM in the germline V gene. The CDR3 DNA reads TGTGCCAGCAGTTTAACCCAGGGGTACGATCAGCCCCAGCATTTT. It is translated as CASSLTQGYDQPQHF.

V usage is TRBV29-1 and J usage is TRBJ2-7; 10 bases are shared with TRBD1. There are 12 residues in the CDR3. Germline V gives CDR1 SQVTM, CDR2 ANQGSEA. The trim removed 7 bases at V and 7 bases at J, leaving 7 bases unmatched. The CDR3 region has the DNA TGCAGCGCCCAAAGGACAGGGGGAGAGCAGTACTTC. Translating gives CSAQRTGGEQYF.

This rearrangement joins TRBV29-1 to TRBJ2-7; a weak D match, TRBD1 (5 bases). V was cut by 3 bases and J by 4 bases, with 13 bases left in between. In germline, CDR1 is SQVTM, CDR2 ANQGSEA. The CDR3 totals 13 residues. This CDR3 reads CSVEEPDSYEQYF. DNA for the CDR3: TGCAGCGTTGAGGAGCCTGACAGTTACGAGCAGTACTTC.